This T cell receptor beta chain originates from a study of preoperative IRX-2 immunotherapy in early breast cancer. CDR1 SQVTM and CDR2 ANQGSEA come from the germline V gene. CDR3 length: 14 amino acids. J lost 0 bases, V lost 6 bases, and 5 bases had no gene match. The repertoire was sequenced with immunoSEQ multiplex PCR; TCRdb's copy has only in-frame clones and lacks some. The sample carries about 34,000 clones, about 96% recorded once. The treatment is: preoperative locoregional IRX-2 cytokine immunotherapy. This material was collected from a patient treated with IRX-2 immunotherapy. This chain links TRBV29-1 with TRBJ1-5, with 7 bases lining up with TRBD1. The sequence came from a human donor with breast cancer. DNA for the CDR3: TGCAGCGTGGCGACAGGGAATAGCAATCAGCCCCAGCATTTT. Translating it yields CSVATGNSNQPQHF.